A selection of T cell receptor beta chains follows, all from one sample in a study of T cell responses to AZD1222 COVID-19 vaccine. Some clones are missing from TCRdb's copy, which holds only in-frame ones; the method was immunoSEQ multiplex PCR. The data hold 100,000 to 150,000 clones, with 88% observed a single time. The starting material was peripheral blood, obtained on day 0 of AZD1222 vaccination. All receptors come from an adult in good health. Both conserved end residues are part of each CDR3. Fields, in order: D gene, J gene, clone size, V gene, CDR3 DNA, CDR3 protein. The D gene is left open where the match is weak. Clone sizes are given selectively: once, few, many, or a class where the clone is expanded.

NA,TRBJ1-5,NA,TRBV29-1,TGCAGCGTTGATCAAGGGGGGGGTCAGCCCCAGCATTTT,CSVDQGGGQPQHF
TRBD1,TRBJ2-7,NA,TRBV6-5,TGTGCCAGCCGCGCCGGGACAGGGGGCAACGAGCAGTACTTC,CASRAGTGGNEQYF
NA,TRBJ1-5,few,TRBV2,TGTGCCAGCAGTGATCCTCGGCAGCGCGATCAGCCCCAGCATTTT,CASSDPRQRDQPQHF
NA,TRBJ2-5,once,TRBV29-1,TGCAGCGTTGGGACCCAGTACTTC,CSVGTQYF
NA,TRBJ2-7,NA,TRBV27,TGTGCCAGCAGTTTCAGCAGGAGCTCCTACGAGCAGTACTTC,CASSFSRSSYEQYF
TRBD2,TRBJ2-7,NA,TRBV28,TGTGCCAGCAGCCAAACTTCTAGCGGCACCTCCTACGAGCAGTACTTC,CASSQTSSGTSYEQYF
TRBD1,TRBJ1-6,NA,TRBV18,TGTGCCAGCTCACAGGGGGCTAATTCACCCCTCCACTTT,CASSQGANSPLHF
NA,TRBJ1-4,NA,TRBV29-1,TGCAGCGTTGGCGGGACCGGGCATGAAAAACTGTTTTTT,CSVGGTGHEKLFF
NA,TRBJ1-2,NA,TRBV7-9,TGTGCCAGCAGCTGGGAGGGCTATGGCTACACCTTC,CASSWEGYGYTF
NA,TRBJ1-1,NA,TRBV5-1,TGCGCCAGCAGCTTGGGAGGGAGTAGGATGAGCACTGAAGCTTTCTTT,CASSLGGSRMSTEAFF
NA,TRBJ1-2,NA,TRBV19,TGTGCCAGTAGTATGGCAGGGGTTCGCTATGGCTACACCTTC,CASSMAGVRYGYTF
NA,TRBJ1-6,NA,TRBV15,TGTGCCACCAGCAGGGGCGGACAGAGCTCCTATAATTCACCCCTCCACTTT,CATSRGGQSSYNSPLHF
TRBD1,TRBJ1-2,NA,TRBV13,TGTGCCAGCAGACTTCCGGGACAGGGCTATGGCTACACCTTC,CASRLPGQGYGYTF
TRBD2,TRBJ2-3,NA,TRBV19,TGTGCCAGTAGTATTGGTAGCGGGGCAAGCACAGATACGCAGTATTTT,CASSIGSGASTDTQYF
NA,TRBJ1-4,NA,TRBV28,TGTGCCAGCAGTTCCATAGGGAACCGGGGTGAAAAACTGTTTTTT,CASSSIGNRGEKLFF
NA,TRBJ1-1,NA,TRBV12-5,TGTGCTAGTGGTTTGGGTCCGGGACTCAAGGACACTGAAGCTTTCTTT,CASGLGPGLKDTEAFF
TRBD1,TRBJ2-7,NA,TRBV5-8,TGTGCCAGCAGCCATTCAGACAGGGCCTACGAGCAGTACTTC,CASSHSDRAYEQYF
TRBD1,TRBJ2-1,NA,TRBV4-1,TGCGCCAGCAGCCAAGATAAACAGGGGGCGGGTGAGCAGTTCTTC,CASSQDKQGAGEQFF
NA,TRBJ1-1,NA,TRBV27,TGTGCCAGCAGTTTATCGAAATCTCTCTCTGAAGCTTTCTTT,CASSLSKSLSEAFF
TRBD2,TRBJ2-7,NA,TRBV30,TGTGCCTGGACCACTAGCGGGAGTGGCGAGCAGTACTTC,CAWTTSGSGEQYF
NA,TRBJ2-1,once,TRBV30,TGTGCCTGGAGTGGAGTGGGAGGACCGGGATTCTTC,CAWSGVGGPGFF
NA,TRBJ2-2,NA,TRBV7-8,TGTGCCAGCAGCTTATATGGCTCTAACACCGGGGAGCTGTTTTTT,CASSLYGSNTGELFF